Below are 12 T cell receptor beta chains sequenced from a single sample in a study of HIV-infected patients and healthy controls (dated by TCRdb to 2013 to 2014). The library was obtained by 5' RACE. TCRdb shows the sequencer as Illumina MiSeq. SuperScript III was used to reverse transcribe 500 ng RNA with primers targeting the alpha and beta constant regions. Separate alpha and beta chain libraries were generated by chain-specific third strand synthesis with multiplexing indices. TCRdb reprocessing: public reads trimmed at Q25 with fastp, clones called with MiXCR, in-frame beta chains kept. Identical CDR3 proteins give one entry, which carries the most common genes and DNA. Recorded for this sample are 15,000 to 20,000 distinct CDR3 sequences; roughly 9.3% of them occurred a single time. Together, the top ten hold around 2.5% of the sample. Whole blood was used without cell fractionation, so the repertoire reflected all unsorted peripheral T cells.

Sequenced input: blood. Source of these receptors: an adult in good health.

Comments on this clonotype: A junction end diverges from the germline sequence, so it may reflect a read error. This rearrangement joins TRBV12-3 or TRBV12-4 to TRBJ1-1; D is undetermined. The CDR3 spans 12 residues. CDR3 DNA sequence: TGTGCCAGCCGTTTATGGGACACTGAAGCTTTCTTT. Translating gives CASRLWDTEAFF.

V gene TRBV4-1 combines with J gene TRBJ2-1; D uncertain. Germline-derived CDR1 and CDR2 are MGHRA and YSYEKL. Trimming removed 2 bases from V and 7 bases from J, with 15 bases in between. This CDR3 has 15 residues. This CDR3 is CASSQPVGRSNEQFF. The CDR3 DNA sequence: TGCGCCAGCAGCCAACCCGTCGGCAGGTCAAATGAGCAGTTCTTC.

This clonotype came up many times. V and J are TRBV5-8 and TRBJ1-4; possible D gene TRBD1, 5 bases. V lost 0 bases and J 11 bases, leaving 14 bases between the germline ends. The CDR3 length is 14 residues. Germline assignment: CDR1 SGHTS and CDR2 YDEGEE. CDR3 loop: CASSLGSIEGKLFF. CDR3 in DNA: TGTGCCAGCAGCTTGGGGTCAATCGAGGGGAAACTGTTTTTT. Full variable domain (missing parts from reference TRBV5-8 and TRBJ1-4): EAGVTQSPTHLIKTRGQQATLRCSPISGHTSVYWYQQALGLGLQFLLWYDEGEERNRGNFPPRFSGRQFPNYSSELNVNALELEDSALYLCASSLGSIEGKLFFGSGTQLSVL.

This clonotype is medium-sized within its sample. This chain links TRBV4-1 with TRBJ2-3; 8 positions agree with TRBD2. Germline V gives CDR1 MGHRA, CDR2 YSYEKL. The CDR3 has 16 residues. V was clipped by 0 bases and J by 2 bases; unmatched bases: 4. CDR3 sequence: CASSQEASGHTDTQYF. DNA for the CDR3: TGCGCCAGCAGCCAAGAGGCTAGCGGGCACACAGATACGCAGTATTTT.

This clonotype was seen repeatedly, ten times or more. The rearrangement links TRBV4-1 to TRBJ1-4, with TRBD1 as a possible D gene (5 bases). The germline CDR1 and CDR2 sequences are MGHRA and YSYEKL. The CDR3 runs 12 residues. V lost 5 bases and J 10 bases, leaving 11 bases between the germline ends. The CDR3 nucleotides are TGCGCCAGCAGCGCCCTGGGGGGAAAACTGTTTTTT. Its translation: CASSALGGKLFF.

At least ten counts were recorded for this clonotype. The gene calls are TRBV6-2 or TRBV6-3 and TRBJ1-2; a weak D match, TRBD1 (6 bases). Germline V lookup: CDR1 MNHEY, CDR2 SVGEGT. Deletions cut 5 bases from V and 1 base from J, with 11 bases between. The CDR3 length is 14 residues. The CDR3 coding sequence is TGTGCCAGCAGTCGGACAGCTTTTAACTATGGCTACACCTTC. Translating it yields CASSRTAFNYGYTF.

About this clonotype: A junction end diverges from the germline sequence, so it may reflect a read error. This sequence joins TRBV11-2 and TRBJ2-5; unclear D gene. Germline CDR1 is SGHAT and CDR2 is FQNNGV. This CDR3 has 14 residues. CDR3 protein: CASSFETPQGTQYF. The CDR3 bases are TGTGCCAGCAGCTTTGAGACTCCACAAGGGACCCAGTACTTC. The full variable domain, its missing parts supplied by reference TRBV11-2 and TRBJ2-5, is EAGVAQSPRYKIIEKRQSVAFWCNPISGHATLYWYQQILGQGPKLLIQFQNNGVVDDSQLPKDRFSAERLKGVDSTLKIQPAKLEDSAVYLCASSFETPQGTQYFGPGTRLLVL.

This clonotype was counted many times. The V gene is TRBV4-3, the J gene TRBJ1-1; no firm D call. V was clipped by 4 bases and J by 4 bases, with 7 bases between them. CDR1 LGHNA and CDR2 YSLEER come from the germline V gene. This CDR3 spans 12 amino acids. Written as DNA, the CDR3 is TGCGCCAGCAGCCGGGGAGGCACTGAAGCTTTCTTT. This translates into CASSRGGTEAFF.

At least ten counts were recorded for this clonotype. The V gene is TRBV29-1, the J gene TRBJ2-7; D gene unclear. The CDR3 covers 13 residues. Germline loops: CDR1 SQVTM, CDR2 ANQGSEA. Trimming stripped 7 bases from V and 2 bases from J, with 15 bases between. CDR3 coding DNA: TGCAGCGCCGCCGGGTCCTCTGCCTACGAGCAGTACTTC. Its translation: CSAAGSSAYEQYF.

This clonotype was counted at least ten times. The chain links TRBV5-1 to TRBJ1-4; 12 positions match TRBD1. CDR1 SGHRS and CDR2 YFSETQ come from the germline V gene. The junction had 4 bases not matched to a gene; V was cut back by 4 bases and J by 6 bases. The CDR3 length is 15 residues. This CDR3 is CASSGGQGADEKLFF. The CDR3 DNA is TGCGCCAGCAGCGGGGGACAGGGGGCGGATGAAAAACTGTTTTTT.

This chain links TRBV12-3 or TRBV12-4 with TRBJ1-5; no clear D gene. The CDR3 consists of 12 residues. Trimming shortened V by 6 bases and J by 5 bases, and 8 bases separated the two germline ends. The CDR3 sequence: CASRWHDQPQHF. For the CDR3, the DNA is TGTGCCAGCAGATGGCACGATCAGCCCCAGCATTTT.

Of note for this clonotype: Being one base from a much bigger clone, this may be a read error. This sequence joins TRBV14 and TRBJ2-3; D is undetermined. Germline assignment: CDR1 SGHDN and CDR2 FVKESK. This CDR3 contains 13 residues. V gave up 4 bases and J gave up 9 bases, with 14 bases separating them. The DNA of the CDR3 is TGTGCCAGCAGCCGAGTCTTGGTCTCCACGCAGTATTTT. Translating gives CASSRVLVSTQYF. The full variable domain, rest sourced from reference TRBV14 and TRBJ2-3, is EAGVTQFPSHSVIEKGQTVTLRCDPISGHDNLYWYRRVMGKEIKFLLHFVKESKQDESGMPNNRFLAERTGGTYSTLKVQPAELEDSGVYFCASSRVLVSTQYFGPGTRLTVL.